Shown below are 17 T cell receptor beta chains from a single sample sequenced in a study of regulatory T cells in long-lasting Graves disease. With iRepertoire HTBI primers and Arm-PCR of CDR3 regions, TCR beta libraries were built. MiXCR, applied by TCRdb to the multiplex PCR reads, yields one record per CDR3 protein. The table lists around 450,000 distinct CDR3 sequences, roughly 21% of them singletons. Time point noted: persistent/refractory GD, antithyroid drugs over 5 years with positive TRAb. From PBMCs, RNA was extracted and then used to make the TCR library. This specimen was peripheral blood mononuclear cells (PBMCs), taken when the disease was refractory, from a patient treated with antithyroid drugs. Source of these receptors: a female donor with Graves disease.

This clonotype was seen more than once but under ten times. The J gene is TRBJ2-2, the V gene TRBV12-3 or TRBV12-4; D is ambiguous. Trimming removed 1 base from V and 12 bases from J, with 9 bases in between. The CDR3 loop spans 12 amino acids. In nucleotides, the CDR3 is TGTGCCAGCAGTTTAGGCCCCTCTAAGCTGTTTTTT. This encodes CASSLGPSKLFF.

The V call is TRBV28, the J call TRBJ2-1; 10 nucleotides line up with TRBD2. Germline V gene sequence: CDR1 MDHEN, CDR2 SYDVKM. This CDR3 has 17 residues. V shed 5 bases, J shed 7 bases, and the junction held 14 bases outside the gene matches. DNA of the CDR3: TGTGCCAGCAGTCTAGCGGGGGCACCGAATTACAAAAATGAGCAGTTCTTC. Amino acids: CASSLAGAPNYKNEQFF. The full variable domain, with the rest looked up from reference TRBV28 and TRBJ2-1, is DVKVTQSSRYLVKRTGEKVFLECVQDMDHENMFWYRQDPGLGLRLIYFSYDVKMKEKGDIPEGYSVSREKKERFSLILESASTNQTSMYLCASSLAGAPNYKNEQFFGPGTRLTVL.

This clonotype turned up a few times. The chain employs TRBV15 and TRBJ1-2, with TRBD1 as a possible D gene (6 bases). Trimming removed 7 bases at V and 4 bases at J, with 16 bases between. CDR3 size: 14 residues. Per the germline V gene, CDR1 is LNHNV and CDR2 is YYDKDF (reference sequence). CDR3 in DNA: TGTGCCACCAAGGTGGGCAGGGGTGCCTATGGCTACACCTTC. Encoded protein: CATKVGRGAYGYTF.

The rearrangement links TRBV12-3 or TRBV12-4 to TRBJ2-7; D is possibly TRBD1 (5 bases). Deletions cut 1 base from V and 2 bases from J, with 12 bases between. The CDR3 length is 15 residues. Here the CDR3 reads CASSLGWGTTYEQYF. CDR3 sequence (DNA): TGTGCCAGCAGTTTAGGGTGGGGCACAACCTACGAGCAGTACTTC.

This clonotype was observed a handful of times. The chain couples TRBV7-9 to TRBJ2-7, with D unresolved. Germline V gene sequence: CDR1 SEHNR, CDR2 FQNEAQ (reference sequence). The CDR3 totals 15 residues. V was trimmed by 3 bases and J by 3 bases, leaving 15 bases between them. The CDR3 sequence: CASSFALPGRYEQYF. The CDR3 DNA follows: TGTGCCAGCAGCTTTGCCCTTCCGGGCCGCTACGAGCAGTACTTC.

This clonotype was found many times. The chain links TRBV9 to TRBJ1-2; TRBD1 matches at 9 bases. The CDR3 is 15 amino acids. Unmatched junction bases numbered 7, after V lost 3 bases and J lost 4 bases. Looked up from germline, CDR1 is SGDLS and CDR2 is YYNGEE. This chain's CDR3 is CASSGTDRGSYGYTF. The CDR3 region has the DNA TGTGCCAGCAGCGGAACGGACAGGGGAAGCTATGGCTACACCTTC.

This clonotype was counted ten times or more. The CDR3 coding sequence is TGTGCCAGCAGTCCACTTCTAGCGTACGAGCAGTACTTC. Protein sequence: CASSPLLAYEQYF. V is TRBV6-1 and J is TRBJ2-7, with D possibly being TRBD2 (6 bases). Germline-derived CDR1 and CDR2 are MNHNS and SASEGT. Trimming took off 5 bases at V and 4 bases at J, with 12 bases between the two ends. The CDR3 loop spans 13 amino acids.

This chain links TRBV12-5 with TRBJ2-7, with TRBD2 matching over 7 bases. This CDR3 spans 18 amino acids. After removal of 0 bases from V and 2 bases from J, the junction contained 13 bases not matched to a gene. Germline values: CDR1 LGHNT, CDR2 FRNRAP. CDR3 loop: CASGLVLGRGVTAYEQYF. The CDR3 DNA is TGTGCTAGTGGTTTGGTACTTGGTCGGGGGGTTACTGCCTACGAGCAGTACTTC.

The V and J genes are TRBV7-2 and TRBJ2-5, with 11 positions matching TRBD1. The CDR3 is made up of 16 amino acids. After removal of 1 base from V and 7 bases from J, the junction contained 8 bases not matched to a gene. The germline CDR1 and CDR2 sequences are SGHTA and FQGNSA. CDR3 in amino acids: CASSLGPAGQGGTQYF. The CDR3 DNA is TGTGCCAGCAGCTTAGGTCCCGCGGGACAGGGGGGGACCCAGTACTTC.

This clonotype was detected only a few times. The chain couples TRBV20-1 to TRBJ1-1; D perhaps matches TRBD1 (5 bases). Trimming removed 3 bases at V and 5 bases at J, with 13 bases between. Germline loops: CDR1 DFQATT, CDR2 SNEGSKA (reference sequence). The CDR3 extends over 13 amino acids. CDR3 sequence reads: CSARRQGDTEAFF. The DNA for the CDR3 is TGCAGTGCTAGGAGGCAGGGAGATACTGAAGCTTTCTTT.

This clonotype was seen a handful of times. V usage is TRBV4-1 and J usage is TRBJ2-5; the match to TRBD2 covers 10 bases. This CDR3 contains 15 residues. Germline CDR1 MGHRA, CDR2 YSYEKL. V shed 0 bases and J 5 bases; nucleotides not matched to a gene: 3. Here the CDR3 reads CASSQDPGLAETQYF. The CDR3 DNA follows: TGCGCCAGCAGCCAAGATCCGGGACTAGCGGAGACCCAGTACTTC.

This clonotype was detected many times. The chain recombines TRBV7-2 with TRBJ2-7; D might be TRBD2 (6 bases). V shed 1 base and J shed 1 base, with 11 bases lying between them. Germline V lookup: CDR1 SGHTA, CDR2 FQGNSA. CDR3 length: 15 residues. CDR3 residues: CASSLDTSWSYEQYF. The DNA of the CDR3 is TGTGCCAGCAGCTTAGATACTAGCTGGTCCTACGAGCAGTACTTC.

Concerning this clonotype: A much larger clone is a single base away; this may be a read error. The chain joins TRBV7-2 to TRBJ2-7; TRBD1 agrees at 9 bases. J gave up 3 bases and V 5 bases, and 2 bases lay outside the gene matches. There are 13 residues in the CDR3. Germline CDR1 SGHTA, CDR2 FQGNSA. The CDR3 spells CASSGTGIYEQYF. Written as DNA, the CDR3 is TGTGCCAGCAGCGGGACAGGGATCTACGAGCAGTACTTC.

The table lists this clonotype with many counts. V usage is TRBV5-6 and J usage is TRBJ2-7; no definite D call. Trimming shortened V by 4 bases and J by 1 base, and 12 bases separated the two germline ends. CDR1 is SGHDT, CDR2 YYEEEE, per germline. The CDR3 totals 14 residues. The CDR3 sequence is CASSPDPSSYEQYF. CDR3 nucleotides: TGTGCCAGCAGCCCGGACCCGTCGTCCTACGAGCAGTACTTC. Variable domain in full (rest from reference TRBV5-6 and TRBJ2-7): DAGVTQSPTHLIKTRGQQVTLRCSPKSGHDTVSWYQQALGQGPQFIFQYYEEEERQRGNFPDRFSGHQFPNYSSELNVNALLLGDSALYLCASSPDPSSYEQYFGPGTRLTVT.

In its sample, this clonotype was seen many times. The gene calls are TRBV7-9 and TRBJ2-7; D assignment may be TRBD1 or TRBD2 (5 bases each). Germline lookup yields CDR1 SEHNR and CDR2 FQNEAQ (reference sequence). Trimming cost V 5 bases and J 0 bases, with 14 bases left between them. The CDR3 contains 15 residues. The CDR3 DNA sequence: TGTGCCAGCAGCGATGGGGGTCGGGCCTCCTACGAGCAGTACTTC. It is translated as CASSDGGRASYEQYF.

This clonotype was picked up a small number of times. J is TRBJ1-4 and V is TRBV20-1; possibly TRBD1 for D (5 bases). V was cut by 5 bases and J by 6 bases, with 13 bases left in between. The CDR3 totals 13 residues. Germline CDR1 reads DFQATT; CDR2 reads SNEGSKA (reference sequence). CDR3 nucleotides: TGCAGTGCTGTTTCTGGGGGAGATGAAAAACTGTTTTTT. This translates into CSAVSGGDEKLFF.

The sample holds a few counts of this clonotype. This sequence joins TRBV4-1 and TRBJ2-5; 7 bases are shared with TRBD1. V dropped 2 bases and J dropped 5; count of bases not matched to a gene: 14. The CDR3 sequence is 17 residues long. Germline CDR1 and CDR2: MGHRA and YSYEKL. CDR3 nucleotides: TGCGCCAGCAGCCAATTAACTTTGGCAGGGGGTAGTGAGACCCAGTACTTC. Translating gives CASSQLTLAGGSETQYF.